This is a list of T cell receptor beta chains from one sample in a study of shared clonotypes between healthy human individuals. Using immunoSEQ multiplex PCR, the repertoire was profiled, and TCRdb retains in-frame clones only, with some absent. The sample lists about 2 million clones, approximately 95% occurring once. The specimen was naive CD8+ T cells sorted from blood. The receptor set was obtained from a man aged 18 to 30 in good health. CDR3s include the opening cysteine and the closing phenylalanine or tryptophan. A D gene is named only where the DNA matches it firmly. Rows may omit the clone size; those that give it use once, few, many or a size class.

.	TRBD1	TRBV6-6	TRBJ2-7	CASRPTGGDEQYF	TGTGCCAGCAGGCCGACAGGGGGCGACGAGCAGTACTTC
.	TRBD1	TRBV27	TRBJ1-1	CASSPSVGQVNTEAFF	TGTGCCAGCAGCCCTTCCGTGGGACAGGTGAACACTGAAGCTTTCTTT
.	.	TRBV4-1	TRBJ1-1	CASSHQDTSRGTEAFF	TGCGCCAGCAGCCACCAGGACACCTCGAGGGGCACTGAAGCTTTCTTT
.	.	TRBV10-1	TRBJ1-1	CASSLDPRGNTEAFF	TGCGCCAGCAGTCTTGACCCCCGAGGGAACACTGAAGCTTTCTTT
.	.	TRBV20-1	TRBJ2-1	CSARDNEQFF	TGCAGTGCGCGGGACAATGAGCAGTTCTTC
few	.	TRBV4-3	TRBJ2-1	CASSPSLGGSYNEQFF	TGCGCCAGCAGCCCCTCGCTTGGTGGCTCCTACAATGAGCAGTTCTTC
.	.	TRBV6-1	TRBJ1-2	CASSDRFFGTTNYGYTF	TGTGCCAGCAGTGATCGGTTTTTCGGGACAACCAACTATGGCTACACCTTC
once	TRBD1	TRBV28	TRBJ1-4	CASSLSGQGFEKLFF	TGTGCCAGCAGTTTAAGCGGACAGGGGTTCGAAAAACTGTTTTTT
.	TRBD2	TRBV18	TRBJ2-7	CASSRTSAISYEQYF	TGTGCCAGCTCCCGGACTAGCGCAATCTCCTACGAGCAGTACTTC
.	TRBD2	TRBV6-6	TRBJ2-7	CASTIEREGLDEQYF	TGTGCCAGCACCATAGAGCGGGAGGGCCTTGACGAGCAGTACTTC